Below, one TCR beta chain is given with its context. Repertoires were generated with immunoSEQ multiplex PCR, while TCRdb's copy carries only in-frame clones and drops some. The profile shows tens of thousands of clones, around 93% of them singletons. There are 16 residues in the CDR3. Trimming removed 7 bases at V and 3 bases at J, with 24 bases between. The germline V gene encodes CDR1 SQVTM and CDR2 ANQGSEA. These data belong to a study of T cell changes during pregnancy in multiple sclerosis. J is TRBJ1-1 and V is TRBV29-1; D perhaps matches TRBD1 (5 bases). This receptor was obtained from a female donor in good health, enrolled as a control in a pregnancy study. The specimen was peripheral blood, collected in the first trimester of pregnancy. CDR3 residues: CSAEGGRAVADTEAFF. CDR3 in DNA: TGCAGCGCCGAAGGCGGCAGGGCCGTTGCGGACACTGAAGCTTTCTTT.